The following is a T cell receptor (beta chain) sequence with its context. What antigen it recognizes has not been identified. No base quality values were provided; no much bigger clone lies one nucleotide off. The CDR3 runs 11 amino acids, cysteine and phenylalanine included. Only the CDR3 part of the read is kept: 33 bases, read in frame from the first base. The V end loses 5 bases and the J end loses 11 bases, and a stretch of 12 bases separates them. According to the germline V gene, CDR1 reads MNHNS and CDR2 reads SASEGT. The data were taken from a study of T cell responses to AZD1222 COVID-19 vaccine (dated by TCRdb to the early 2020s). General notes on the study: A total of just over 230 trial participants underwent TCR sequencing, of whom approximately 210 received two doses of AZD1222 and around 26 received two doses of the MenACWY control vaccine. Trial participants were enrolled into age subgroups of 18-55, 56-69 and 70-plus years, which contained approximately 150, 30 and 60 TCR-sequenced participants, respectively. Here is what the overall study found, with its caveats: Most participants were white British and females outnumbered males, and the authors suggested that clonal diversity may have been underestimated. Vaccine-associated CD4 TCRs spanned the whole spike protein, with dominant responses in regions 160-218 and 743-854. Because no day 14 peak-response samples were available, the repertoires could be characterized only after the peak T cell response. Epitopes outside the regions mutated in the B.1.351 and B.1.1.7 variants were reportedly recognized by nearly half of the unique spike-specific TCRs. After two AZD1222 doses, spike-specific TCR breadth and depth were significantly higher than at day 0 and than in MenACWY recipients. The 56-69-year group was small, and its depth increase did not reach significance, likely because of low power. Conclusions about previously exposed vaccinees were limited because only six or seven AZD1222 recipients were SARS-CoV-2 seropositive at baseline.

The CDR3 regions of human TCRbeta chains were analyzed by immunosequencing. In the source study's methods: TCRs in the repertoires were compared against a reference library of SARS-CoV-2-specific TCRs that had been generated with the MIRA antigen-specificity platform. Breadth was defined as the fraction of unique TCRs that were SARS-CoV-2-associated, and depth was defined as the fraction of total T cells that were SARS-CoV-2-associated. Using the MIRA data, each spike-specific TCR was mapped to the spike region that the TCR reacts to and placed in a CD4 or CD8 class. Log10-transformed breadth and depth values were compared by one-way ANOVA with Sidak's multiple comparisons tests. TCRdb provides this immuneACCESS table in a form limited to in-frame rearrangements. Some clones are lacking; in checked studies, under half of them reflect an unresolved V gene, and why the rest are absent is not known. V and J calls and clone size follow that table, whereas D and trimming were derived from the DNA. In this sample the table shows around 150,000 clones, approximately 90% of which occur a single time. Of the sample, roughly 4% falls within the top ten clones.

The intended sense of this specimen's time point label: about 28 days (+/-7) after the second vaccine dose. Because spike-specific TCR depth and breadth did not differ between the two schedules, AZD1222 recipients who got a second dose at roughly 4 weeks were pooled with those who got a second dose at roughly 12 weeks. Samples from vaccinated people were obtained from the UK trials COV001 and COV002, which included a single-blind randomized controlled phase 2/3 trial of AZD1222 (ChAdOx1 nCoV-19) in healthy adults. Trial participant PBMC samples were collected at day 0 and day 28 after the second dose for TCRbeta chain sequencing.

The TCR sequence derives from an adult who received the AZD1222 COVID-19 vaccine. The specimen was peripheral blood, collected 28 days after the second AZD1222 dose. The chain links TRBV6-1 with TRBJ1-1, with TRBD1 as a weak D call on 5 bases. The bases read TGTGCCAGCAGTCTGACAGTCTGGGCTTTCTTT. Translated, it gives CASSLTVWAFF.